This is a list of T cell receptor beta chains from one sample in a study of blood T cells in healthy people across ages. TCRdb processed the 5' RACE reads anew with MiXCR; each CDR3 protein has one entry. Of approximately 600,000 distinct CDR3 sequences in the sample, roughly 53% were seen once. The sample taken for sequencing was blood. The receptors here all came from a man aged 55 to 70 in good health. Each CDR3 is given with its conserved first and last residue. The D gene is left open where the match is weak. The size entry is marked missing in some rows and otherwise reads once, few, many or a size class.

j_gene: TRBJ2-2; v_gene: TRBV7-8; d_gene: .; abundance: .; CDR3nt: TGTGCCAGCACCCCGGGCCCGAACACCGGGGAGCTGTTTTTT; CDR3aa: CASTPGPNTGELFF
j_gene: TRBJ2-5; v_gene: TRBV7-2; d_gene: .; abundance: .; CDR3nt: TGTGCCAGCAGCTCGGGGAGCCTCCAAGAGACCCAGTACTTC; CDR3aa: CASSSGSLQETQYF
j_gene: TRBJ2-2; v_gene: TRBV24-1; d_gene: TRBD1; abundance: .; CDR3nt: TGTGCCACCAGTGAACCCGGGACAGGGAGCACCGGGGGGCTGTTTTTT; CDR3aa: CATSEPGTGSTGGLFF
j_gene: TRBJ2-3; v_gene: TRBV24-1; d_gene: .; abundance: once; CDR3nt: TGTGCCACCAGTGAAACAGGGAGATCAGATACGCAGTATTTT; CDR3aa: CATSETGRSDTQYF
j_gene: TRBJ2-1; v_gene: TRBV6-2/TRBV6-3; d_gene: .; abundance: .; CDR3nt: TGTGCCAGCAGAAAGGGGGGAGGTGAGCAGTTCTTC; CDR3aa: CASRKGGGEQFF
j_gene: TRBJ2-7; v_gene: TRBV7-6; d_gene: .; abundance: .; CDR3nt: TGTGCCAGCAGCGGGGACGGATCCTACGAGCAGTACTTC; CDR3aa: CASSGDGSYEQYF
j_gene: TRBJ2-7; v_gene: TRBV4-2; d_gene: .; abundance: .; CDR3nt: TGTGCCAGCAGCCAACTTCCGGGACTCTCCTACGAGCAGTACTTC; CDR3aa: CASSQLPGLSYEQYF
j_gene: TRBJ2-5; v_gene: TRBV3-1; d_gene: TRBD2; abundance: .; CDR3nt: TGTGCCAGCAGCCAAGTGTGGAGCGGGGGCCAAGAGACCCAGTACTTC; CDR3aa: CASSQVWSGGQETQYF
j_gene: TRBJ1-5; v_gene: TRBV3-1; d_gene: .; abundance: once; CDR3nt: TGTGCCAGCAGCCGGCAGAGCAATCAGCCCCAGCATTTT; CDR3aa: CASSRQSNQPQHF
j_gene: TRBJ2-2; v_gene: TRBV5-1; d_gene: .; abundance: .; CDR3nt: TGCGCCAGCAGCTTGGTGGGTCCGAACACCGGGGAGCTGTTTTTT; CDR3aa: CASSLVGPNTGELFF
j_gene: TRBJ2-3; v_gene: TRBV5-1; d_gene: TRBD2; abundance: .; CDR3nt: TGCGCCAGCGGAGCGGGGGGACCCACAGATACGCAGTATTTT; CDR3aa: CASGAGGPTDTQYF
j_gene: TRBJ2-7; v_gene: TRBV4-1; d_gene: TRBD2; abundance: .; CDR3nt: TGCGCCAGCAGCCAAGTTGGGCGGGGGGGCTACGAGCAGTACTTC; CDR3aa: CASSQVGRGGYEQYF
j_gene: TRBJ1-2; v_gene: TRBV25-1; d_gene: TRBD1; abundance: .; CDR3nt: TGTGCCAGCGCTACGGGACAGGGGGCGCGTGGCTACACCTTC; CDR3aa: CASATGQGARGYTF
j_gene: TRBJ2-3; v_gene: TRBV9; d_gene: .; abundance: .; CDR3nt: TGTGCCAGCAGCGCTTGGCATGATACGCAGTATTTT; CDR3aa: CASSAWHDTQYF
j_gene: TRBJ1-4; v_gene: TRBV3-1; d_gene: .; abundance: many; CDR3nt: TGTGCCAGCAGCCCTCGACGGTCAACTAATGAAAAACTGTTTTTT; CDR3aa: CASSPRRSTNEKLFF
j_gene: TRBJ1-6; v_gene: TRBV12-3/TRBV12-4; d_gene: .; abundance: .; CDR3nt: TGTGCCAGCAGTTTCGGAGGGAGCGAATATAATTCACCCCTCCACTTT; CDR3aa: CASSFGGSEYNSPLHF
j_gene: TRBJ2-7; v_gene: TRBV27; d_gene: TRBD1; abundance: .; CDR3nt: TGTGCCAGCAGTTTAAGGACAGGCGTCGGGTACGAGCAGTACTTC; CDR3aa: CASSLRTGVGYEQYF
j_gene: TRBJ2-5; v_gene: TRBV6-5; d_gene: .; abundance: .; CDR3nt: TGTGCCAGCAGATCCCCGGGACATACGCAAGAGACCCAGTACTTC; CDR3aa: CASRSPGHTQETQYF
j_gene: TRBJ1-1; v_gene: TRBV2; d_gene: .; abundance: .; CDR3nt: TGTGCCAGCAGTGGGGCCCCGGGGACTGAAGCTTTCTTT; CDR3aa: CASSGAPGTEAFF
j_gene: TRBJ2-5; v_gene: TRBV21-1; d_gene: .; abundance: .; CDR3nt: TGTGCCAGCAGCAAGCGGGGGGGACAAGAGACCCAGTACTTC; CDR3aa: CASSKRGGQETQYF
j_gene: TRBJ1-1; v_gene: TRBV5-1; d_gene: TRBD1; abundance: .; CDR3nt: TGCGCCGGCAGCTCGACAGGGTTGAATACTGAAGCTTTCTTT; CDR3aa: CAGSSTGLNTEAFF
j_gene: TRBJ1-2; v_gene: TRBV28; d_gene: .; abundance: once; CDR3nt: TGTGCCAGCAGTCCCCTTTCCGGGTCCGGCTACACCTTC; CDR3aa: CASSPLSGSGYTF
j_gene: TRBJ2-1; v_gene: TRBV5-1; d_gene: TRBD1; abundance: .; CDR3nt: TGCGCCAGCAGACTGGGGACAGTCTCGCACAATGAGCAGTTCTTC; CDR3aa: CASRLGTVSHNEQFF
j_gene: TRBJ1-1; v_gene: TRBV20-1; d_gene: .; abundance: .; CDR3nt: TGCAGTGCTAGAGGAGGGGAGTATACTGAAGCTTTCTTT; CDR3aa: CSARGGEYTEAFF
j_gene: TRBJ2-1; v_gene: TRBV10-3; d_gene: .; abundance: .; CDR3nt: TGTGCCACCGCAGGTGGAGCGGATTACAATGAGCAGTTCTTC; CDR3aa: CATAGGADYNEQFF